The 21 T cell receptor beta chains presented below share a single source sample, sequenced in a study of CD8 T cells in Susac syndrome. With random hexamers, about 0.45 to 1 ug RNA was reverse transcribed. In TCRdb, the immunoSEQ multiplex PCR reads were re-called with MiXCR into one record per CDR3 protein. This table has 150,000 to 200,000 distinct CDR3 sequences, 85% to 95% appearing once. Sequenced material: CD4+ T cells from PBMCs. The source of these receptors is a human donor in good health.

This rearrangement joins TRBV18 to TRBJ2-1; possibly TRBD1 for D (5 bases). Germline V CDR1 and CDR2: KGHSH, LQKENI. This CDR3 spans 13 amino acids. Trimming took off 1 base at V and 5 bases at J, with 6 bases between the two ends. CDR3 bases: TGTGCCAGCTCACCACTGACAGACAATGAGCAGTTCTTC. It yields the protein CASSPLTDNEQFF.

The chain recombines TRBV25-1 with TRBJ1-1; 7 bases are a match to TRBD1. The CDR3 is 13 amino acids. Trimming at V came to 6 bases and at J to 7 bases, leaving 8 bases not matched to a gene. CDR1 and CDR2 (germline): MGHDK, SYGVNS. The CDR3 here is CASRFLRDSEAFF. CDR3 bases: TGTGCCAGCAGATTTCTTAGGGACAGTGAAGCTTTCTTT.

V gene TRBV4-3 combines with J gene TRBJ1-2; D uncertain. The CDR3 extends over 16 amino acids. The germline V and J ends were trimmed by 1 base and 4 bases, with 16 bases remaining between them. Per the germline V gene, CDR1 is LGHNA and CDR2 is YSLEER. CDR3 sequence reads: CASSQAIHVPGYGYTF. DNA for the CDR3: TGCGCCAGCAGCCAAGCCATCCACGTCCCAGGCTATGGCTACACCTTC.

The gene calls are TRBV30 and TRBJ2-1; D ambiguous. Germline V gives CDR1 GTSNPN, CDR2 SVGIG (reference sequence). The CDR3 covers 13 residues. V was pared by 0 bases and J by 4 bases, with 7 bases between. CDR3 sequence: CAWSVGLYNEQFF. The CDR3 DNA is TGTGCCTGGAGTGTCGGCCTGTACAATGAGCAGTTCTTC.

The CDR3 here is CASSKQGIPDTQYF. CDR3 sequence (DNA): TGTGCCAGCAGCAAACAGGGTATCCCAGATACGCAGTATTTT. The J gene is TRBJ2-3, the V gene TRBV7-9, with a tentative D call TRBD1 (6 bases). V lost 5 bases and J lost 4, with 13 bases in between. CDR3 size: 14 residues. Germline V gene sequence: CDR1 SEHNR, CDR2 FQNEAQ (reference sequence). Drawing the rest from reference TRBV7-9 and TRBJ2-3, the complete variable domain is DTGVSQNPRHKITKRGQNVTFRCDPISEHNRLYWYRQTLGQGPEFLTYFQNEAQLEKSRLLSDRFSAERPKGSFSTLEIQRTEQGDSAMYLCASSKQGIPDTQYFGPGTRLTVL.

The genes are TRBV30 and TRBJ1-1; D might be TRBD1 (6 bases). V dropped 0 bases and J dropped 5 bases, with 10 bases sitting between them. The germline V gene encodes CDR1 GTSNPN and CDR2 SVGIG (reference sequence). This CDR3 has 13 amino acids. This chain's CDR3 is CAWSVQGWTEAFF. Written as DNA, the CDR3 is TGTGCCTGGAGTGTACAGGGTTGGACTGAAGCTTTCTTT.

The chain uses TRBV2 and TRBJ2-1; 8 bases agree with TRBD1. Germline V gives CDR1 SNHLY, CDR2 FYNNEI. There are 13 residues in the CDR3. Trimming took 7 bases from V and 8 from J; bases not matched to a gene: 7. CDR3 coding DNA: TGTGCCAGCAACGGCCAGGGGGCTGATGAGCAGTTCTTC. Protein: CASNGQGADEQFF.

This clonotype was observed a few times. The CDR3 coding sequence is TGTGCCAGCAGTTTAGCCGGGCCTGGGGCCAACGTCCTGACTTTC. This encodes CASSLAGPGANVLTF. This chain joins TRBV28 and TRBJ2-6; no clear D. V gave up 2 bases and J gave up 2 bases, with 7 bases separating them. Germline V lookup: CDR1 MDHEN, CDR2 SYDVKM. The CDR3 length is 15 residues. The whole variable domain, filled in from reference TRBV28 and TRBJ2-6, reads DVKVTQSSRYLVKRTGEKVFLECVQDMDHENMFWYRQDPGLGLRLIYFSYDVKMKEKGDIPEGYSVSREKKERFSLILESASTNQTSMYLCASSLAGPGANVLTFGAGSRLTVL.

CDR3 bases: TGCAGGCAACAGTTGAACACTGAAGCTTTCTTT. Its translation is CRQQLNTEAFF. The rearrangement uses TRBV20-1 and TRBJ1-1; D remains ambiguous. CDR1 and CDR2 from the germline V gene are DFQATT and SNEGSKA (reference sequence). The CDR3 runs to 11 residues.

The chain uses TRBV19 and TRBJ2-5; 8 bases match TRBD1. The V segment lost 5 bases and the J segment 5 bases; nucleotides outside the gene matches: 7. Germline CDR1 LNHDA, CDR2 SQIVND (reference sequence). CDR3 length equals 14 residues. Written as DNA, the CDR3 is TGTGCCAGTAGTGTGGGACAGGCAGGGGAGACCCAGTACTTC. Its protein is CASSVGQAGETQYF.

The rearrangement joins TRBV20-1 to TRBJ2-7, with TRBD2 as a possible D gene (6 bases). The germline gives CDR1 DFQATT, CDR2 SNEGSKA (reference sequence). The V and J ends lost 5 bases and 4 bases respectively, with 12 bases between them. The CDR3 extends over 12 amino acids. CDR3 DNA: TGCAGTGCTGCCGGGAGTCAGTACGAGCAGTACTTC. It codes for CSAAGSQYEQYF.

The CDR3: CASSGGPEQFF. CDR3 in DNA: TGTGCCAGCAGCGGGGGTCCTGAGCAGTTCTTC. The genes are TRBV14 and TRBJ2-1; D could derive from TRBD1 or TRBD2 (5 bases each). Trimming took off 5 bases at V and 9 bases at J, with 8 bases between the two ends. The CDR3 runs to 11 residues. Germline V gives CDR1 SGHDN, CDR2 FVKESK.

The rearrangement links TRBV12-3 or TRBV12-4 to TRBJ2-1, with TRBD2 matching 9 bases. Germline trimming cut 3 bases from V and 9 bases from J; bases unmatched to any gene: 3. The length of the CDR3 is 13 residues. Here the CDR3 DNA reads TGTGCCAGCAGTTTGGCTAGCGGGGCTGAGCAGTTCTTC. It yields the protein CASSLASGAEQFF.

The chain's CDR3 is CSARLGRYGYTF. The CDR3 nucleotides read TGCAGTGCTAGACTTGGACGGTATGGCTACACCTTC. The rearrangement links TRBV20-1 to TRBJ1-2; D remains unclear. The CDR3 length is 12 residues. The V end lost 2 bases, the J end lost 5 bases, and 9 bases lay between the germline ends. The germline V gene has CDR1 DFQATT and CDR2 SNEGSKA (reference sequence).

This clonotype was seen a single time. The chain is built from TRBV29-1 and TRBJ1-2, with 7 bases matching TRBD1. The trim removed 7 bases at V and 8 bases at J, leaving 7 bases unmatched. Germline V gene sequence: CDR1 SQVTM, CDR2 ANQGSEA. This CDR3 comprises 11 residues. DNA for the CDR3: TGCAGCGGAGAGGGGGCAGAGGGCTACACCTTC. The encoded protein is CSGEGAEGYTF.

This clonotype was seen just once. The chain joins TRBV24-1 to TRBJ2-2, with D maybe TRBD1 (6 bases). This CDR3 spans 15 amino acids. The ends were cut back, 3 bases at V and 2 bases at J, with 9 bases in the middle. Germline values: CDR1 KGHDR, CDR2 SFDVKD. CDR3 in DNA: TGTGCCACCAGTGATCCCGGGACAAACACCGGGGAGCTGTTTTTT. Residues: CATSDPGTNTGELFF.

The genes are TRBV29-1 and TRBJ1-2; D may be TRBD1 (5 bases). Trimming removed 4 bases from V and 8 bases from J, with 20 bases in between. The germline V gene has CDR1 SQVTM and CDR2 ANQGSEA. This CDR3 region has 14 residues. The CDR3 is CSVVSETARRGYTF. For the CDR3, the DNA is TGCAGCGTTGTTAGTGAGACAGCGCGGCGGGGCTACACCTTC.

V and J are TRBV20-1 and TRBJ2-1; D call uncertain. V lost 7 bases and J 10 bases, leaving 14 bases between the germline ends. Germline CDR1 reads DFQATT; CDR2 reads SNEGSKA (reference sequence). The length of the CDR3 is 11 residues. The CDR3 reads CSGHTPTEQFF. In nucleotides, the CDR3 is TGCAGTGGGCACACCCCCACGGAGCAGTTCTTC.

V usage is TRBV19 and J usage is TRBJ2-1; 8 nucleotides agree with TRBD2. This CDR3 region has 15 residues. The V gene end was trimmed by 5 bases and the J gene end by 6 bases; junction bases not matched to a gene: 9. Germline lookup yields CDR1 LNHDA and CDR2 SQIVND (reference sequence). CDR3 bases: TGTGCCAGTAGTCAACCGGGACTAGGACGCAATGAGCAGTTCTTC. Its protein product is CASSQPGLGRNEQFF. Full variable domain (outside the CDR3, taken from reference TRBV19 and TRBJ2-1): DGGITQSPKYLFRKEGQNVTLSCEQNLNHDAMYWYRQDPGQGLRLIYYSQIVNDFQKGDIAEGYSVSREKKESFPLTVTSAQKNPTAFYLCASSQPGLGRNEQFFGPGTRLTVL.

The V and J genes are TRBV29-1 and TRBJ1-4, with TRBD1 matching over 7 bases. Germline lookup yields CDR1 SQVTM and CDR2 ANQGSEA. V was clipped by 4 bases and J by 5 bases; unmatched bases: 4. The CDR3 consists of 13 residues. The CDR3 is CSVGVGQNEKLFF. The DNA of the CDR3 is TGCAGCGTTGGGGTGGGACAGAATGAAAAACTGTTTTTT.

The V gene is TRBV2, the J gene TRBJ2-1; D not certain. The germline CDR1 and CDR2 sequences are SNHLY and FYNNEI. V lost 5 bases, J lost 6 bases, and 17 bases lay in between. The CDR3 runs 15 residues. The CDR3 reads CASSSGPDGSNEQFF. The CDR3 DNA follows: TGTGCCAGCAGTTCCGGGCCGGATGGATCCAATGAGCAGTTCTTC.